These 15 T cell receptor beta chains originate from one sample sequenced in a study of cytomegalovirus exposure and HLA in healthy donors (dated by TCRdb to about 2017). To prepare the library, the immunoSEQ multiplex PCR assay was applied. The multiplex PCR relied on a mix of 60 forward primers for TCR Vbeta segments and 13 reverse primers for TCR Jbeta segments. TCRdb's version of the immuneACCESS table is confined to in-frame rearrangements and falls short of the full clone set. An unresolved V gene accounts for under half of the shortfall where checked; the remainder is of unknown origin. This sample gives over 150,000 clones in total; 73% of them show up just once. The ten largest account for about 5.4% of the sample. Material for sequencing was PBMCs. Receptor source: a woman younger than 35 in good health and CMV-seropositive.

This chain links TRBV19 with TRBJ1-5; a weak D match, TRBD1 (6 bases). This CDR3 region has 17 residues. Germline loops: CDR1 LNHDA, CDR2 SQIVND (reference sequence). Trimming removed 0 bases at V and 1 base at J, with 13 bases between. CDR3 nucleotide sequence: TGTGCCAGTAGTATAGATCCCGGGGGGCCGAGCAATCAGCCCCAGCATTTT. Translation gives CASSIDPGGPSNQPQHF.

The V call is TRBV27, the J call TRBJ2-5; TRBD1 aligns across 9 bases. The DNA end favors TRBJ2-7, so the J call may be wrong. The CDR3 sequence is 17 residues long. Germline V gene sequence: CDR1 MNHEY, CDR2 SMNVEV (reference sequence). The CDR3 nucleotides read TGTGCCAGCAGTTTATGGGGACAGGGAGGCTGGACCTACGAGCAGTACTTC. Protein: CASSLWGQGGWTYEQYF.

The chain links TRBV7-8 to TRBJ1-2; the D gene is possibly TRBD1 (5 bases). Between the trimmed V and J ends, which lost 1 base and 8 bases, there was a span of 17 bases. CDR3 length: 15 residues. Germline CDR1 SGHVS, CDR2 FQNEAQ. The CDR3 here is CASSLVGRAQRGYTF. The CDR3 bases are TGTGCCAGCAGCTTAGTCGGCAGGGCCCAGCGAGGCTACACCTTC.

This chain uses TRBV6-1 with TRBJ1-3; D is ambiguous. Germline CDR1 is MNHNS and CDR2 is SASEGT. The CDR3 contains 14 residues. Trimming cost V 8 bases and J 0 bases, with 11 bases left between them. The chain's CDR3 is CASQRLFSGNTIYF. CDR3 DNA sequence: TGTGCCAGCCAGAGGCTATTCTCTGGAAACACCATATATTTT.

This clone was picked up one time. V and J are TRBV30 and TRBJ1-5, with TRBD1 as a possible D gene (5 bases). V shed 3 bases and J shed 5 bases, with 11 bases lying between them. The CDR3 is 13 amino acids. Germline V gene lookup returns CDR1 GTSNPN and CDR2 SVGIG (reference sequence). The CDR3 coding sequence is TGTGCCTGGAGGGGGGGTTACGATCAGCCCCAGCATTTT. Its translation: CAWRGGYDQPQHF.

The CDR3 coding sequence is TGTGCCAGCGAAAACAGGGGCCCAAACTACGAGCAGTACTTC. It encodes CASENRGPNYEQYF. V gene TRBV27 combines with J gene TRBJ2-7; 7 bases are shared with TRBD1. Germline lookup yields CDR1 MNHEY and CDR2 SMNVEV (reference sequence). J lost 3 bases, V lost 8 bases, and 10 bases had no gene match. The CDR3 is 14 amino acids.

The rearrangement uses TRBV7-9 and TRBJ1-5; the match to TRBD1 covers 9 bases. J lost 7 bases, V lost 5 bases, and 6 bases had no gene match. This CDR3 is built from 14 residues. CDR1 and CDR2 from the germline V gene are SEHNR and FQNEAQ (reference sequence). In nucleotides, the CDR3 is TGTGCCAGCAGCCGGGACAGGGTCGACCAGCCCCAGCATTTT. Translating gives CASSRDRVDQPQHF. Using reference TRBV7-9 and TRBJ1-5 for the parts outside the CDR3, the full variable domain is DTGVSQNPRHKITKRGQNVTFRCDPISEHNRLYWYRQTLGQGPEFLTYFQNEAQLEKSRLLSDRFSAERPKGSFSTLEIQRTEQGDSAMYLCASSRDRVDQPQHFGDGTRLSIL.

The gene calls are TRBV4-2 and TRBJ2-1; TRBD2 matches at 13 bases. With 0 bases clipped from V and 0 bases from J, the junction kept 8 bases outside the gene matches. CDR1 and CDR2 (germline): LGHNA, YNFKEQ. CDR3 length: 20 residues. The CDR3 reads CASSQDWGLAGTTSYNEQFF. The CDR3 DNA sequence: TGTGCCAGCAGCCAAGATTGGGGACTAGCGGGGACCACCTCCTACAATGAGCAGTTCTTC.

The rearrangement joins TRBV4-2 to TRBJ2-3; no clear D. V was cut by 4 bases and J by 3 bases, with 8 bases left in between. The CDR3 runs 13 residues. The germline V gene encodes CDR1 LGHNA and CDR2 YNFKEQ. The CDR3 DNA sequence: TGTGCCAGCAGCCCCCTAACTACAGATACGCAGTATTTT. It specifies CASSPLTTDTQYF.

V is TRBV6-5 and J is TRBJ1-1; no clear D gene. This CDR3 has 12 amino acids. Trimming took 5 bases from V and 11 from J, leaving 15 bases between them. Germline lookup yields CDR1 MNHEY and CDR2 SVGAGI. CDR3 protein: CASSGVGHWAFF. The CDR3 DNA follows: TGTGCCAGCAGTGGCGTTGGGCACTGGGCTTTCTTT.

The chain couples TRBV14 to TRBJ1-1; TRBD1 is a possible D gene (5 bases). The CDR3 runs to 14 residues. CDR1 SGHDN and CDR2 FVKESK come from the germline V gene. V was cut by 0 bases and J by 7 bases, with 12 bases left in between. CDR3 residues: CASSQDPRQGEAFF. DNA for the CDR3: TGTGCCAGCAGCCAAGATCCCCGCCAGGGTGAAGCTTTCTTT.

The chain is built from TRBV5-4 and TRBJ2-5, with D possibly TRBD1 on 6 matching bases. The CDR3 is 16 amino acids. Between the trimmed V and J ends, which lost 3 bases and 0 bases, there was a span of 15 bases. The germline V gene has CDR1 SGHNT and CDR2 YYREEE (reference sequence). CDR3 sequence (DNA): TGTGCCAGCAGCTCTAGGACAGTAGGGTACCAAGAGACCCAGTACTTC. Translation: CASSSRTVGYQETQYF.

CDR3 loop: CASSMGLALMETQYF. CDR3 DNA: TGCGCCAGCAGCATGGGACTAGCCTTAATGGAGACCCAGTACTTC. This chain uses TRBV4-1 with TRBJ2-5, with 9 bases aligning to TRBD2. V shed 5 bases, J shed 5 bases, and the junction held 9 bases outside the gene matches. This CDR3 has 15 residues. CDR1 and CDR2 from the germline V gene are MGHRA and YSYEKL.

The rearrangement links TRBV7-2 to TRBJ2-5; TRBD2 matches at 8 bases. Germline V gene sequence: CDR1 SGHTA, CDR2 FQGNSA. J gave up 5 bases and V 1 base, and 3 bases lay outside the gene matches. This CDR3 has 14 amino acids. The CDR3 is CASSLGASGETQYF. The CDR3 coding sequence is TGTGCCAGCAGCTTAGGGGCTAGCGGGGAGACCCAGTACTTC. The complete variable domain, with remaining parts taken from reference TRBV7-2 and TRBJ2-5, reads GAGVSQSPSNKVTEKGKDVELRCDPISGHTALYWYRQSLGQGLEFLIYFQGNSAPDKSGLPSDRFSAERTGGSVSTLTIQRTQQEDSAVYLCASSLGASGETQYFGPGTRLLVL.

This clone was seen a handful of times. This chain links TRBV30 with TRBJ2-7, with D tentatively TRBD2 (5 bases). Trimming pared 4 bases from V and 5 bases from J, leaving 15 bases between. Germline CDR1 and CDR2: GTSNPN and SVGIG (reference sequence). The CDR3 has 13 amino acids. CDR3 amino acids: CAWNRLRTNEQYF. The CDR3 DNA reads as TGTGCCTGGAACCGACTAAGGACGAACGAGCAGTACTTC.